A selection of T cell receptor beta chains follows, all from one sample in a study of glioma-infiltrating T cells. TCRdb reanalysed the multiplex PCR reads using MiXCR and keeps one entry per CDR3 protein. The repertoire holds around 390,000 distinct CDR3 sequences, with 35% to 45% as singletons. The sequencing input was glioma tissue, nonneoplastic brain tissue, or PBMCs (not recorded which). The receptors originated from a human donor with low-grade glioma or glioblastoma, undergoing nonglioma brain surgery, or in good health (not recorded which). CDR3s include the opening cysteine and the closing phenylalanine or tryptophan. The D gene is left open where the match is weak. Expanded clones get a size class; other rows say once, few or many, or leave the size out.

TRBD2,TRBV5-1,TRBJ2-3,once,CASSLKALAGAGDTQYF,TGCGCCAGCAGCTTGAAGGCTCTAGCGGGAGCTGGAGATACGCAGTATTTT
.,TRBV7-2,TRBJ2-1,many,CASSPGLLGNEQFF,TGTGCCAGCAGCCCGGGACTTCTGGGCAATGAGCAGTTCTTC
TRBD1,TRBV28,TRBJ1-2,.,CASSPSGTGDEGYTF,TGTGCCAGCAGTCCATCCGGGACAGGGGACGAGGGCTACACCTTC
TRBD2,TRBV20-1,TRBJ2-7,.,CSDPPRGSISYEQYF,TGCAGTGATCCCCCACGCGGGAGTATCTCCTACGAGCAGTACTTC
.,TRBV28,TRBJ1-6,many,CASKIGYSPLHF,TGTGCCAGCAAGATAGGTTATTCACCCCTCCACTTT
TRBD1,TRBV19,TRBJ1-2,few,CASSIDGTAGYYGYTF,TGTGCCAGTAGTATAGACGGGACAGCGGGCTACTATGGCTACACCTTC
TRBD2,TRBV6-1,TRBJ2-5,many,CASSDTAGGETQYF,TGTGCCAGCAGTGATACAGCGGGAGGAGAGACCCAGTACTTC
.,TRBV4-1,TRBJ2-1,.,CASSHDRPDRYNEQFF,TGCGCCAGCAGCCATGATCGCCCCGACAGATACAATGAGCAGTTCTTC
TRBD1,TRBV3-1,TRBJ2-7,many,CASSHPGQIYEQYF,TGTGCCAGCAGCCATCCGGGACAGATTTACGAGCAGTACTTC
TRBD2,TRBV29-1,TRBJ2-5,.,CSGSKGGDETQYF,TGCAGCGGTTCGAAGGGAGGGGACGAGACCCAGTACTTC
.,TRBV15,TRBJ1-2,many,CATSRDRGGTYGYTF,TGTGCCACCAGCAGAGATCGTGGCGGAACCTATGGCTACACCTTC
.,TRBV4-1,TRBJ2-1,few,CASSQVRIGYNEQFF,TGCGCCAGCAGCCAAGTAAGAATAGGTTACAATGAGCAGTTCTTC
TRBD1,TRBV7-8,TRBJ2-1,.,CASSADQRKDRGRNEQFF,TGTGCCAGCAGCGCGGACCAAAGGAAGGACAGGGGAAGGAATGAGCAGTTCTTC
.,TRBV28,TRBJ2-5,many,CASSLAMDRRETQYF,TGTGCCAGCTCCTTGGCTATGGACCGACGGGAGACCCAGTACTTC
.,TRBV5-1,TRBJ2-5,.,CASSLGPGVVTQYF,TGCGCCAGCAGCTTGGGTCCAGGGGTGGTGACCCAGTACTTC
TRBD2,TRBV20-1,TRBJ2-1,many,CSASRTSRQFF,TGCAGTGCCTCTAGGACTAGCCGGCAGTTCTTC
TRBD1,TRBV18,TRBJ1-4,.,CASSPRDRGLEKLFF,TGTGCCAGCTCACCTCGGGACAGGGGACTTGAAAAACTGTTTTTT
.,TRBV14,TRBJ2-7,.,CVSRHSSYEQYF,TGTGTCAGCAGACACTCCTCCTACGAGCAGTACTTC
TRBD1,TRBV7-2,TRBJ2-1,few,CASSSPGQGIWGNEQFF,TGTGCCAGCAGCTCACCGGGACAGGGGATTTGGGGCAATGAGCAGTTCTTC
.,TRBV28,TRBJ1-5,many,CASSTDSNQPQHF,TGTGCCAGTAGTACAGATAGCAATCAGCCCCAGCATTTT
.,TRBV19,TRBJ2-2,.,CASSIGQHGELFF,TGTGCCAGTAGTATTGGACAGCACGGGGAGCTGTTTTTT
TRBD1,TRBV7-6,TRBJ2-7,once,CASSLGQGATISSYGQYF,TGTGCCAGCAGCTTAGGACAGGGGGCCACCATCTCCTCCTACGGGCAGTACTTC
.,TRBV10-3,TRBJ1-6,.,CAISEGVYNSPLHF,TGTGCCATCAGTGAGGGTGTCTATAATTCACCCCTCCACTTT